The 26 T cell receptor beta chains below were found in one sample sequenced in a study of T cells in localized non-small cell lung cancer. Clones were sequenced by immunoSEQ multiplex PCR, and TCRdb holds only the in-frame ones, with some missing. The sample carries roughly 89,000 clones, approximately 91% recorded once. The input for sequencing was PBMCs, taken before any cancer treatment. The source is a woman aged 40-69 years with stage II squamous cell lung carcinoma.

This clone appeared a single time. The V call is TRBV10-1, the J call TRBJ2-5; 13 bases map to TRBD2. The CDR3 contains 15 residues. The germline gives CDR1 WNHNN, CDR2 SYGVQD (reference sequence). With V trimmed by 5 bases and J by 7 bases, 7 bases remained unmatched. CDR3 amino acids: CASSQGTSGTGTQYF. DNA of the CDR3: TGCGCCAGCAGTCAAGGGACTAGCGGGACCGGGACCCAGTACTTC.

This rearrangement joins TRBV5-4 to TRBJ2-2; D gene unclear. The CDR3 covers 14 residues. The V end lost 4 bases, the J end lost 7 bases, and 14 bases lay between the germline ends. Germline values: CDR1 SGHNT, CDR2 YYREEE (reference sequence). The CDR3 DNA is TGTGCCAGCAGCCCGGACGCTTTGAGCGGGGAGCTGTTTTTT. It is translated as CASSPDALSGELFF.

The chain carries TRBV2 and TRBJ2-7; 8 bases line up with TRBD2. Trimming at V came to 8 bases and at J to 4 bases, leaving 4 bases not matched to a gene. Germline V gene lookup returns CDR1 SNHLY and CDR2 FYNNEI. This CDR3 region has 12 residues. CDR3 sequence reads: CASAGGGYEQYF. As DNA, the CDR3 is TGTGCCAGCGCGGGGGGCGGGTACGAGCAGTACTTC.

The chain recombines TRBV29-1 with TRBJ2-1; 8 bases are shared with TRBD1. J was trimmed by 12 bases and V by 6 bases; bases with no gene match: 16. The CDR3 is 14 residues long. Germline values: CDR1 SQVTM, CDR2 ANQGSEA. CDR3 loop: CSVRPLATGTGQFF. The CDR3 coding sequence is TGCAGCGTCCGACCACTCGCGACAGGGACAGGGCAGTTCTTC.

V is TRBV11-2 and J is TRBJ1-2; D is unclear. V was cut by 4 bases and J by 8 bases, with 23 bases left in between. The CDR3 extends over 16 amino acids. From germline, CDR1 is SGHAT and CDR2 FQNNGV. CDR3 region: CASSSAYRAAQRGYTF. CDR3 bases: TGTGCCAGCAGCTCGGCTTACCGGGCCGCACAGAGGGGCTACACCTTC. The whole variable domain, remainder taken from reference TRBV11-2 and TRBJ1-2, is EAGVAQSPRYKIIEKRQSVAFWCNPISGHATLYWYQQILGQGPKLLIQFQNNGVVDDSQLPKDRFSAERLKGVDSTLKIQPAKLEDSAVYLCASSSAYRAAQRGYTFGSGTRLTVV.

J is TRBJ2-5 and V is TRBV5-1, with TRBD2 as a possible D gene (5 bases). Germline V gene sequence: CDR1 SGHRS, CDR2 YFSETQ. The V and J ends lost 3 bases and 5 bases respectively, with 17 bases between them. This CDR3 comprises 15 residues. The CDR3 DNA follows: TGCGCCAGCAGCTCACCGGGGATACTGGGGGAGACCCAGTACTTC. Translated: CASSSPGILGETQYF.

V gene TRBV10-2 combines with J gene TRBJ2-2, with D possibly being TRBD2 (6 bases). The CDR3 is made up of 17 amino acids. The germline V and J ends were trimmed by 0 bases and 4 bases, with 15 bases remaining between them. Germline V gene sequence: CDR1 WSHSY, CDR2 SAAADI. CDR3 amino acids: CASSESGARRGTGELFF. The CDR3 DNA is TGCGCCAGCAGTGAGTCTGGGGCCCGGAGGGGCACCGGGGAGCTGTTTTTT.

The chain employs TRBV7-8 and TRBJ1-5; 11 bases match TRBD1. V dropped 4 bases and J dropped 0; count of bases not matched to a gene: 8. Germline CDR1 and CDR2: SGHVS and FQNEAQ. The CDR3 is 18 amino acids. This chain's CDR3 is CASSSPVGTGGSNQPQHF. CDR3 nucleotides: TGTGCCAGCAGCTCCCCAGTTGGGACAGGGGGTAGCAATCAGCCCCAGCATTTT.

The chain carries TRBV5-1 and TRBJ1-1; no clear D gene. Trimming cost V 0 bases and J 1 base, with 10 bases left between them. This CDR3 comprises 15 residues. CDR1 and CDR2 (germline): SGHRS, YFSETQ. CDR3 in amino acids: CASSLGAWGNTEAFF. CDR3 DNA: TGCGCCAGCAGCTTGGGGGCATGGGGGAACACTGAAGCTTTCTTT.

The chain carries TRBV19 and TRBJ1-4; D gene unclear. This CDR3 region has 15 residues. Trimming stripped 4 bases from V and 6 bases from J, with 15 bases between. The germline V gene encodes CDR1 LNHDA and CDR2 SQIVND (reference sequence). Here the CDR3 reads CASSSMGGGYEKLFF. The CDR3 bases are TGTGCCAGTAGTAGTATGGGAGGAGGCTATGAAAAACTGTTTTTT.

V is TRBV4-1 and J is TRBJ1-1, with unresolved D. V lost 3 bases, J lost 3 bases, and 14 bases lay in between. Germline CDR1 and CDR2: MGHRA and YSYEKL. This CDR3 comprises 15 residues. The CDR3 nucleotides read TGCGCCAGCAGCCACCCCTCCAGGCCCCACACTGAAGCTTTCTTT. Encoded protein: CASSHPSRPHTEAFF.

A single count supports this clone. The rearrangement uses TRBV27 and TRBJ1-5; maybe TRBD1 (6 bases). The germline gives CDR1 MNHEY, CDR2 SMNVEV (reference sequence). The V and J ends lost 3 bases and 0 bases respectively, with 18 bases between them. The CDR3 runs 18 residues. This CDR3 reads CASSLGIRDKYSNQPQHF. Here the CDR3 DNA reads TGTGCCAGCAGTTTGGGAATCCGGGACAAATATAGCAATCAGCCCCAGCATTTT.

V and J are TRBV28 and TRBJ1-2, with 7 bases fitting TRBD1. Losses at the gene ends were 3 bases for V and 0 bases for J; bases not matched to a gene: 4. CDR1 MDHEN and CDR2 SYDVKM come from the germline V gene. The CDR3 totals 15 residues. As DNA, the CDR3 is TGTGCCAGCAGTTTGTCGGACAGGACTAACTATGGCTACACCTTC. This codes for CASSLSDRTNYGYTF.

V gene TRBV7-8 combines with J gene TRBJ1-1, with D uncertain. CDR3 length equals 12 residues. V lost 5 bases, J lost 1 base, and 5 bases lay in between. Germline loops: CDR1 SGHVS, CDR2 FQNEAQ. The CDR3 reads CASSPTNTEAFF. CDR3 nucleotides: TGTGCCAGCAGCCCGACGAACACTGAAGCTTTCTTT.

This sequence joins TRBV6-5 and TRBJ2-1; possible D gene TRBD1, 6 bases. The CDR3 sequence is 13 residues long. Germline CDR1 reads MNHEY; CDR2 reads SVGAGI. Trimming removed 6 bases from V and 3 bases from J, with 9 bases in between. CDR3 in DNA: TGTGCCAGCAGGGGGGCAGGCTACAATGAGCAGTTCTTC. This encodes CASRGAGYNEQFF.

This chain joins TRBV7-9 and TRBJ1-2; 11 bases match TRBD1. The germline V gene has CDR1 SEHNR and CDR2 FQNEAQ (reference sequence). V gave up 0 bases and J gave up 5 bases; unmatched junction bases: 2. CDR3 size: 15 residues. This CDR3 is CASSLAGQGGYGYTF. The CDR3 bases are TGTGCCAGCAGCTTAGCGGGACAGGGGGGATATGGCTACACCTTC.

The gene calls are TRBV6-1 and TRBJ1-1, with D perhaps TRBD1 (5 bases). Germline CDR1 reads MNHNS; CDR2 reads SASEGT. This CDR3 is built from 13 residues. The V end lost 0 bases, the J end lost 10 bases, and 12 bases lay between the germline ends. CDR3 region: CASSEALGRGAFF. CDR3 nucleotide sequence: TGTGCCAGCAGTGAAGCTTTGGGACGAGGAGCTTTCTTT.

This chain links TRBV7-2 with TRBJ2-2, with D perhaps being TRBD1 or TRBD2 (5 bases each). This CDR3 has 16 residues. The V end was cut by 1 base, the J end by 0 bases, with 9 bases between. Germline CDR1 SGHTA, CDR2 FQGNSA. This CDR3 is CASSLGGSSNTGELFF. Written as DNA, the CDR3 is TGTGCCAGCAGCTTAGGGGGGTCCTCGAACACCGGGGAGCTGTTTTTT.

Only a few counts were recorded for this clone. The rearrangement joins TRBV15 to TRBJ1-2; 8 bases map to TRBD1. Per germline, CDR1 LNHNV and CDR2 YYDKDF (reference sequence). CDR3 length: 16 residues. J gave up 6 bases and V 1 base, and 10 bases lay outside the gene matches. The CDR3 region has the DNA TGTGCCACCAGCAGAGTGGGACAGGCATCGGGTGATGGCTACACCTTC. This codes for CATSRVGQASGDGYTF.

The chain links TRBV7-9 to TRBJ1-1; weak D call: TRBD1 (6 bases). CDR1 and CDR2 (germline): SEHNR, FQNEAQ (reference sequence). The CDR3 covers 16 residues. The V end was cut by 5 bases, the J end by 5 bases, with 21 bases between. CDR3 in DNA: TGTGCCAGCAGCCCCGAGGGGGGGAACAATCAAACTGAAGCTTTCTTT. As protein: CASSPEGGNNQTEAFF.

This sequence joins TRBV10-1 and TRBJ1-1; 8 bases are a match to TRBD1. The germline V gene has CDR1 WNHNN and CDR2 SYGVQD (reference sequence). V gave up 6 bases and J gave up 1 base; unmatched junction bases: 7. The CDR3 is 15 amino acids. CDR3 sequence: CASSERQGWNTEAFF. CDR3 DNA sequence: TGCGCCAGCAGCGAAAGACAGGGGTGGAACACTGAAGCTTTCTTT.

The rearrangement links TRBV18 to TRBJ2-5; TRBD1 might be the D (6 bases). V lost 6 bases and J 0 bases, leaving 8 bases between the germline ends. Germline V gene data show CDR1 as KGHSH and CDR2 as LQKENI. The CDR3 runs 13 residues. The CDR3 coding sequence is TGTGCCAGCTCCCCAGGGGACCAAGAGACCCAGTACTTC. Translating gives CASSPGDQETQYF. Full variable domain (remainder filled in from reference TRBV18 and TRBJ2-5): NAGVMQNPRHLVRRRGQEARLRCSPMKGHSHVYWYRQLPEEGLKFMVYLQKENIIDESGMPKERFSAEFPKEGPSILRIQQVVRGDSAAYFCASSPGDQETQYFGPGTRLLVL.

The V and J genes are TRBV18 and TRBJ1-5; D is unclear. Germline V gene data show CDR1 as KGHSH and CDR2 as LQKENI. Deletions cut 4 bases from V and 3 bases from J, with 10 bases between. The CDR3 consists of 14 residues. CDR3 nucleotides: TGTGCCAGCTCACAACGGACCTCCAATCAGCCCCAGCATTTT. This codes for CASSQRTSNQPQHF.

The V gene is TRBV2, the J gene TRBJ1-2, with D tentatively TRBD1 (5 bases). Germline CDR1 reads SNHLY; CDR2 reads FYNNEI. V lost 4 bases to trimming and J lost 2 bases, with 11 bases between them. The CDR3 consists of 14 residues. CDR3 nucleotides: TGTGCCAGCAGTGCAGGTCGGGGGAACTATGGCTACACCTTC. This encodes CASSAGRGNYGYTF.

V and J are TRBV7-6 and TRBJ2-5, with D perhaps matching TRBD2 (6 bases). Per germline, CDR1 SGHVS and CDR2 FNYEAQ. V lost 8 bases and J lost 3, with 16 bases in between. The CDR3 is made up of 14 amino acids. The CDR3 sequence: CASHRGPGEETQYF. The CDR3 DNA reads as TGTGCCAGCCATAGGGGTCCGGGGGAAGAGACCCAGTACTTC.

This clone was counted only a few times. V gene TRBV21-1 combines with J gene TRBJ1-1. TRBV21-1 is a recognized pseudogene. The CDR3 length is 14 residues. CDR3 amino acids: CASPAGEDNTEAFF. The CDR3 DNA reads as TGTGCCAGCCCGGCAGGGGAGGATAACACTGAAGCTTTCTTT.